The rows below give T cell receptor beta chains drawn from one sample of a study of cytomegalovirus exposure and HLA in healthy donors. Repertoires were generated with immunoSEQ multiplex PCR, while TCRdb's copy carries only in-frame clones and drops some. The top ten clones hold 2% to 3% of a sample with approximately 130,000 clones, about two thirds of them seen once. Sequenced: PBMCs. All receptors derive from a woman aged 40-49 years in good health and CMV-seronegative. Each CDR3 is given with its conserved first and last residue. A D gene is named only where the DNA matches it firmly. For some rows the clone size is stated as once, few or many, or as a class when expanded; others skip it.

J: TRBJ2-2; D: NA; size: NA; V: TRBV10-2; CDR3: CASSSGVNTGELFF; DNA: TGCGCCAGCAGTTCCGGAGTGAACACCGGGGAGCTGTTTTTT
J: TRBJ1-1; D: NA; size: few; V: TRBV7-3; CDR3: CASSRTENTEAFF; DNA: TGTGCCAGCAGCCGCACAGAGAACACTGAAGCTTTCTTT
J: TRBJ2-3; D: NA; size: NA; V: TRBV28; CDR3: CASSSPHDQGGADTQYF; DNA: TGTGCCAGCAGTTCCCCTCACGACCAGGGTGGGGCAGATACGCAGTATTTT
J: TRBJ1-1; D: TRBD1; size: NA; V: TRBV10-1; CDR3: CASSEGTGNAEAFF; DNA: TGCGCCAGCAGTGAGGGGACAGGGAACGCTGAAGCTTTCTTT
J: TRBJ1-2; D: NA; size: few; V: TRBV5-4; CDR3: CASSFTGTNYGYTF; DNA: TGTGCCAGCAGCTTTACAGGGACTAACTATGGCTACACCTTC
J: TRBJ1-1; D: NA; size: few; V: TRBV29-1; CDR3: CSVGQLNTEAFF; DNA: TGCAGCGTCGGACAGCTGAACACTGAAGCTTTCTTT
J: TRBJ1-4; D: NA; size: NA; V: TRBV5-1; CDR3: CASSHGEGSTNEKLFF; DNA: TGCGCCAGCAGCCACGGCGAGGGCTCAACTAATGAAAAACTGTTTTTT
J: TRBJ1-3; D: NA; size: NA; V: TRBV5-8; CDR3: CASTLSVSRGSGNTIYF; DNA: TGTGCCAGCACGCTCTCCGTGTCGCGGGGTTCTGGAAACACCATATATTTT
J: TRBJ1-2; D: TRBD1; size: NA; V: TRBV7-2; CDR3: CASSLALVVRDRYF; DNA: TGTGCCAGCAGCTTAGCCCTCGTCGTTAGGGACAGGTACTTC
J: TRBJ1-3; D: NA; size: once; V: TRBV7-2; CDR3: CASSLALSGGNTIYF; DNA: TGTGCCAGCAGCTTAGCATTGTCGGGGGGAAACACCATATATTTT
J: TRBJ2-3; D: TRBD2; size: once; V: TRBV7-3; CDR3: CASSSPTSGASTDTQYF; DNA: TGTGCCAGCAGCTCACCGACTAGCGGGGCGAGCACAGATACGCAGTATTTT
J: TRBJ1-5; D: NA; size: NA; V: TRBV5-8; CDR3: CASSLLPQGPQHF; DNA: TGTGCCAGCAGCTTGTTACCCCAGGGACCCCAGCATTTT
J: TRBJ1-1; D: NA; size: NA; V: TRBV28; CDR3: CASTLPLEGTEAFF; DNA: TGTGCCAGCACCCTCCCCCTAGAGGGCACTGAAGCTTTCTTT
J: TRBJ2-3; D: NA; size: NA; V: TRBV10-3; CDR3: CAISESSGVGSLTRGDTQYF; DNA: TGTGCCATCAGTGAGTCATCGGGGGTTGGGTCGTTGACGAGGGGAGATACGCAGTATTTT
J: TRBJ1-5; D: NA; size: few; V: TRBV19; CDR3: CASSMTGGYQPQHF; DNA: TGTGCCAGTAGTATGACAGGCGGATATCAGCCCCAGCATTTT
J: TRBJ2-1; D: TRBD1; size: NA; V: TRBV2; CDR3: CASSERAGGSYNEQFF; DNA: TGTGCCAGCAGTGAAAGGGCAGGGGGCTCCTACAATGAGCAGTTCTTC
J: TRBJ1-1; D: NA; size: few; V: TRBV11-2; CDR3: CASSLVGTQAFF; DNA: TGTGCCAGCAGCTTAGTGGGGACTCAAGCTTTCTTT
J: TRBJ1-1; D: NA; size: NA; V: TRBV18; CDR3: CASSPPGRPVNTEAFF; DNA: TGTGCCAGCTCACCACCGGGGAGGCCCGTGAACACTGAAGCTTTCTTT
J: TRBJ1-1; D: NA; size: NA; V: TRBV28; CDR3: CASSPPSQTEPEAFF; DNA: TGTGCCAGCAGTCCCCCCAGCCAGACAGAGCCTGAAGCTTTCTTT
J: TRBJ2-6; D: NA; size: few; V: TRBV5-1; CDR3: CASSYGSGANVLTF; DNA: TGCGCCAGCAGCTACGGGTCTGGGGCCAACGTCCTGACTTTC
J: TRBJ1-1; D: NA; size: few; V: TRBV7-3; CDR3: CASSLTRDTEAFF; DNA: TGTGCCAGCAGCTTAACGAGGGACACTGAAGCTTTCTTT
J: TRBJ1-2; D: TRBD1; size: NA; V: TRBV7-2; CDR3: CASSASSGGNGYTF; DNA: TGTGCCAGCAGCGCCTCCTCAGGGGGCAATGGCTACACCTTC
J: TRBJ1-4; D: TRBD1; size: NA; V: TRBV18; CDR3: CASSPVTGVANEKLFF; DNA: TGTGCCAGCTCTCCAGTAACAGGGGTCGCGAATGAAAAACTGTTTTTT
J: TRBJ1-5; D: NA; size: few; V: TRBV2; CDR3: CASSLWGEGNQPQHF; DNA: TGTGCCAGCAGTCTTTGGGGGGAGGGCAATCAGCCCCAGCATTTT
J: TRBJ2-1; D: NA; size: NA; V: TRBV7-3; CDR3: CASSLMPGQQNEQFF; DNA: TGTGCCAGCAGCTTAATGCCCGGACAGCAAAATGAGCAGTTCTTC
J: TRBJ1-2; D: TRBD1; size: NA; V: TRBV5-1; CDR3: CASSLRDSEDGYTF; DNA: TGCGCCAGCAGCTTGAGGGACAGCGAGGACGGCTACACCTTC
J: TRBJ2-2; D: TRBD1; size: NA; V: TRBV7-8; CDR3: CASSLSGGRTGELFF; DNA: TGTGCCAGCAGCCTCTCAGGGGGCAGGACCGGGGAGCTGTTTTTT
J: TRBJ2-3; D: TRBD2; size: NA; V: TRBV9; CDR3: CASSVGNSGGADTQYF; DNA: TGTGCCAGCAGCGTAGGCAATAGCGGGGGGGCAGATACGCAGTATTTT
J: TRBJ2-7; D: NA; size: NA; V: TRBV6-1; CDR3: CASSEKVRVSVEQYF; DNA: TGTGCCAGCAGTGAAAAGGTCAGGGTTTCGGTCGAGCAGTACTTC
J: TRBJ2-5; D: NA; size: NA; V: TRBV7-3; CDR3: CASSYSSVETQYF; DNA: TGTGCCAGCAGCTACTCTTCGGTAGAGACCCAGTACTTC
J: TRBJ1-1; D: NA; size: NA; V: TRBV6-1; CDR3: CASSEPWWNEGNTEAFF; DNA: TGTGCCAGCAGTGAACCTTGGTGGAATGAGGGGAACACTGAAGCTTTCTTT
J: TRBJ2-3; D: TRBD2; size: NA; V: TRBV7-2; CDR3: CASSSDGRIDTQYF; DNA: TGTGCCAGCAGCTCGGACGGGAGGATCGATACGCAGTATTTT
J: TRBJ1-2; D: NA; size: NA; V: TRBV28; CDR3: CASSFPPGVYGYTF; DNA: TGTGCCAGCAGTTTCCCGCCGGGGGTCTATGGCTACACCTTC